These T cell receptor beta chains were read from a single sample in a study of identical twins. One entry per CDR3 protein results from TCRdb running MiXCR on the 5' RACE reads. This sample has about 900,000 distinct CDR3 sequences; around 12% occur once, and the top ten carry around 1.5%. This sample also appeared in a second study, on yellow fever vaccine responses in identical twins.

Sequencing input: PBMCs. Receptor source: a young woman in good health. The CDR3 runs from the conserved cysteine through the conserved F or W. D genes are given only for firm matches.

CASTKAGTGGEAFF	TRBV5-6	TRBD1
CSGSGANYNEQFF	TRBV29-1	TRBD2
CAISQGLDNYEQFF	TRBV10-3	-
CASCSGGSPYSNQPQHF	TRBV7-8	-
CSATGLADYEQYF	TRBV20-1	TRBD2
CASSLWGEVGEAFF	TRBV5-1	-
CASSGTSGGANVLTF	TRBV9	TRBD2
CASKPRQYLSSTDTQYF	TRBV6-1	-
CASSPSGEEQFF	TRBV4-1	-
CASSVTGLDTEAFF	TRBV5-1	TRBD1